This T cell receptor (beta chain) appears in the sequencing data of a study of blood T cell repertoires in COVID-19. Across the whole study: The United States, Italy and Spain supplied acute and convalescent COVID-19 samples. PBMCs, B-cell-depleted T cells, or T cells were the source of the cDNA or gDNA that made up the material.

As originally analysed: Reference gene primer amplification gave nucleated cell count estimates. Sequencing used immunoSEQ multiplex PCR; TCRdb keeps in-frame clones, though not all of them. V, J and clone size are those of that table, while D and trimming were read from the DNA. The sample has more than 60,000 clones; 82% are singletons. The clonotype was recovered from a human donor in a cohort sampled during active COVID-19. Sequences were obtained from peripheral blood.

In nucleotides, the CDR3 is TGTGCCACCAGCAGAGATCGGGGGAATTATGGCTACACCTTC. It translates to CATSRDRGNYGYTF. The rearrangement joins TRBV15 to TRBJ1-2; possibly TRBD1 for D (5 bases). Germline CDR1 is LNHNV and CDR2 is YYDKDF (reference sequence). Trimming removed 0 bases at V and 5 bases at J, with 10 bases between. This CDR3 is built from 14 residues.